The next 8 T cell receptor beta chains were all read from a single sample in a study of blood T cells in healthy people across ages. A second PCR of about 7 to 12 cycles used a sample-barcoded 5' primer and a J-beta primer mix. TCRdb used MiXCR to reprocess the 5' RACE reads, holding one entry per CDR3 protein. The repertoire holds hundreds of thousands of distinct CDR3 sequences, less than 25% seen once, with just under 9% in the top ten. These records were also assigned to another study, of T cells of mothers and their children.

Sequenced sample: blood. These receptors originate from a boy between 10 and 17 years old in good health.

This clonotype appeared once. The J gene is TRBJ1-2, the V gene TRBV27, with unresolved D. The CDR3 runs 13 residues. CDR1 and CDR2 from the germline V gene are MNHEY and SMNVEV (reference sequence). V was cut by 7 bases and J by 4 bases, with 13 bases left in between. CDR3 amino acids: CASNLMGIYGYTF. In nucleotides, the CDR3 is TGTGCCAGCAACCTCATGGGGATCTATGGCTACACCTTC.

This sequence joins TRBV29-1 and TRBJ1-2; D gene uncertain. The length of the CDR3 is 12 residues. Trimming shortened V by 6 bases and J by 4 bases, and 12 bases separated the two germline ends. Germline CDR1 SQVTM, CDR2 ANQGSEA. In DNA, the CDR3 is TGCAGCGTACTGACACGATCCTATGGCTACACCTTC. This codes for CSVLTRSYGYTF.

The gene calls are TRBV20-1 and TRBJ2-5, with D perhaps TRBD2 (6 bases). Germline V CDR1 and CDR2: DFQATT, SNEGSKA (reference sequence). The CDR3 has 14 residues. The germline V and J ends were trimmed by 0 bases and 4 bases, with 12 bases remaining between them. The CDR3 here is CSARDKAGLETQYF. The CDR3 bases are TGCAGTGCTAGAGATAAGGCGGGATTAGAGACCCAGTACTTC.

The rearrangement uses TRBV5-8 and TRBJ2-4, with 9 bases lining up with TRBD1. From germline, CDR1 is SGHTS and CDR2 YDEGEE. V was pared by 4 bases and J by 3 bases, with 8 bases of the junction left unmatched. This CDR3 region has 16 residues. The CDR3 here is CASSHGQGTFKNIQYF. As DNA, the CDR3 is TGTGCCAGCAGCCACGGACAGGGGACCTTCAAAAACATTCAGTACTTC.

In its sample, this clonotype was seen a few times. The chain links TRBV7-9 to TRBJ2-6, with a possible D match to TRBD2 (5 bases). The germline V and J ends were trimmed by 3 bases and 0 bases, with 9 bases remaining between them. There are 16 residues in the CDR3. CDR1 SEHNR and CDR2 FQNEAQ come from the germline V gene (reference sequence). The CDR3: CASSLGVPSGANVLTF. The CDR3 nucleotides read TGTGCCAGCAGCTTGGGAGTTCCCTCTGGGGCCAACGTCCTGACTTTC.

Only a few counts were recorded for this clonotype. An end of the junction differs from the germline gene, which may be a read error. This chain's CDR3 is CASSLAAQGPQYF. The CDR3 nucleotides are TGTGCTAGCAGCTTAGCGGCGCAGGGACCGCAGTATTTT. The chain is built from TRBV7-7 and TRBJ2-3; maybe TRBD2 (6 bases). CDR3 size: 13 residues. Germline CDR1 reads SSHAT; CDR2 reads FNYEAQ (reference sequence).

The sample holds one count of this clonotype. This chain connects TRBV4-2 to TRBJ2-7; 12 nucleotides align to TRBD2. The junction had 8 bases not matched to a gene; V was cut back by 3 bases and J by 5 bases. The CDR3 contains 16 residues. Per germline, CDR1 LGHNA and CDR2 YNFKEQ. This CDR3 is CASSQPGTSGRNEQYF. As DNA, the CDR3 is TGTGCCAGCAGCCAGCCCGGTACTAGCGGGAGGAACGAGCAGTACTTC.

This clonotype was counted between two and nine times. J is TRBJ2-1 and V is TRBV3-1; 12 nucleotides agree with TRBD2. V lost 4 bases to trimming and J lost 0 bases; unmatched junction nucleotides: 7. Germline values: CDR1 LGHDT, CDR2 YNNKEL (reference sequence). This CDR3 is built from 18 residues. DNA of the CDR3: TGTGCCAGCAGCCCGGGACTAGCGGGCACGCTCTCCTACAATGAGCAGTTCTTC. Translated, it gives CASSPGLAGTLSYNEQFF.